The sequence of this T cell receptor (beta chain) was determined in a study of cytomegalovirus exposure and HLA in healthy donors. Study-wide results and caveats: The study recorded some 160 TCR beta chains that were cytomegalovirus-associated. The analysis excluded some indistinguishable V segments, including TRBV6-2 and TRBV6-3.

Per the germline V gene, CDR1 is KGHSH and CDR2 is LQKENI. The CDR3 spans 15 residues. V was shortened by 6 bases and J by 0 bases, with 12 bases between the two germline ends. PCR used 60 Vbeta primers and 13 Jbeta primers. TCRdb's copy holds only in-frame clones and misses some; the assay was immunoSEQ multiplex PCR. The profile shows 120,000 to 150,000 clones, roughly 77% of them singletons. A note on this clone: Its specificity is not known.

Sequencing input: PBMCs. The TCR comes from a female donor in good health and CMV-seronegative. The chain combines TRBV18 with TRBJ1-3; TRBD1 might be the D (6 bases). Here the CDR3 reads CASSDSTASGNTIYF. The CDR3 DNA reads TGTGCCAGCTCGGACAGCACAGCCTCTGGAAACACCATATATTTT. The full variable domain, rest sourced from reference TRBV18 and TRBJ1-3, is NAGVMQNPRHLVRRRGQEARLRCSPMKGHSHVYWYRQLPEEGLKFMVYLQKENIIDESGMPKERFSAEFPKEGPSILRIQQVVRGDSAAYFCASSDSTASGNTIYFGEGSWLTVV.